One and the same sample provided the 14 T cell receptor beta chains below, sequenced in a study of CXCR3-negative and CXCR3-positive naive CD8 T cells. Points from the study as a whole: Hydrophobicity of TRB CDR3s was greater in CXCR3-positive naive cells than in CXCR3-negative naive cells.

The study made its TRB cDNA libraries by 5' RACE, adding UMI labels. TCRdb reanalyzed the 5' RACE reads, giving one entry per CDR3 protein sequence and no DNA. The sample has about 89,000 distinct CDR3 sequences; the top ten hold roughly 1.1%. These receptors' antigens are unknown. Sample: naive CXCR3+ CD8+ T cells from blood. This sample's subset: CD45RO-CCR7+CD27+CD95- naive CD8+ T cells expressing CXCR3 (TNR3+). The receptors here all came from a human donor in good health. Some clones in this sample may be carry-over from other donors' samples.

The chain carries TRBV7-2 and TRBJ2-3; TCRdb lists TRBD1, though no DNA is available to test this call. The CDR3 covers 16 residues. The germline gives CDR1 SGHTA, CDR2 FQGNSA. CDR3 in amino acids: CASSFPKEGPPDTQYF.

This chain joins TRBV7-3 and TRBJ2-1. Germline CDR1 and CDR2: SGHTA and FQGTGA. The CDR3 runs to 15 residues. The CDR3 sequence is CASCSLRSSYNEQFF.

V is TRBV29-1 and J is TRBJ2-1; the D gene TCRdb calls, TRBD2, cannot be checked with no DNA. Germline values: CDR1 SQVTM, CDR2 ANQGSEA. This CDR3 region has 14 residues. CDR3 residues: CSVVGLPSYNEQFF.

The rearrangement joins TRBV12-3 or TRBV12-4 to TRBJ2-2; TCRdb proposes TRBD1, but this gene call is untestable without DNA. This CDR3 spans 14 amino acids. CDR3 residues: CASSSLQGAGELFF.

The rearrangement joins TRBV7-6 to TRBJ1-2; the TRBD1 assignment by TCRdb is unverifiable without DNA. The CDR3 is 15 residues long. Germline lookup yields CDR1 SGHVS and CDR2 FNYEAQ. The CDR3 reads CASSDRGQGIWGYTF.

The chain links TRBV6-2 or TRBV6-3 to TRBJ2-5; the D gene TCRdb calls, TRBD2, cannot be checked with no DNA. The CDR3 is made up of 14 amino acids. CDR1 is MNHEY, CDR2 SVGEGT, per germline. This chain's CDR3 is CASSYGLARETQYF.

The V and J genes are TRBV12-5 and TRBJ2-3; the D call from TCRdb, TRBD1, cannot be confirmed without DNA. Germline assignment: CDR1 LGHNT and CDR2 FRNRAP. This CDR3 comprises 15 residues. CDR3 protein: CASGLAQGAGDTQYF.

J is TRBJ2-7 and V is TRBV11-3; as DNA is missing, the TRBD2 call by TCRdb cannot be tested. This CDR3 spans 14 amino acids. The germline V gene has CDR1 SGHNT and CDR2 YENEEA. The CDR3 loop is CASSRPLVPYEQYF. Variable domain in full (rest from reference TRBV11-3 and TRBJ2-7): EAGVVQSPRYKIIEKKQPVAFWCNPISGHNTLYWYLQNLGQGPELLIRYENEEAVDDSQLPKDRFSAERLKGVDSTLKIQPAELGDSAVYLCASSRPLVPYEQYFGPGTRLTVT.

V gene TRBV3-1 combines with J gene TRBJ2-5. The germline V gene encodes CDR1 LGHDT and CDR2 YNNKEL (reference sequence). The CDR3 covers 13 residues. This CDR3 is CASSQEGGETQYF.

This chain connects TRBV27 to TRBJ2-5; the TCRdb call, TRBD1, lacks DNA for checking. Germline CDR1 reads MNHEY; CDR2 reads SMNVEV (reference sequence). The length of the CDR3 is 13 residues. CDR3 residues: CASTHRGQETQYF.

The CDR3 is CASSPSRDRGYEQYF. The V call is TRBV7-6, the J call TRBJ2-7; absent DNA, TCRdb's TRBD1 call cannot be checked. Germline CDR1 and CDR2: SGHVS and FNYEAQ. This CDR3 has 15 amino acids.

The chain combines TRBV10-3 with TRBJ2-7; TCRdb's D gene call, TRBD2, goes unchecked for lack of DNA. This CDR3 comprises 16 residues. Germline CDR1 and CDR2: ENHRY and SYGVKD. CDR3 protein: CATGTSGGFSSYEQYF.

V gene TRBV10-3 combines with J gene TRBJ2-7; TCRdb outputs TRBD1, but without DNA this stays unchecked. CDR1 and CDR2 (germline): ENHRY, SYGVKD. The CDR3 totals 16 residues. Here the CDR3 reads CAISESTDSRDYEQYF.

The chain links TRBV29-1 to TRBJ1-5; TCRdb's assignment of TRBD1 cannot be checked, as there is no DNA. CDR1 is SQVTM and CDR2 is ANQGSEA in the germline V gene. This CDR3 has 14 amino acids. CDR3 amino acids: CSAGDGQHNWPQHF. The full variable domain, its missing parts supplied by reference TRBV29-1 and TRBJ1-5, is SAVISQKPSRDICQRGTSLTIQCQVDSQVTMMFWYRQQPGQSLTLIATANQGSEATYESGFVIDKFPISRPNLTFSTLTVSNMSPEDSSIYLCSAGDGQHNWPQHFGDGTRLSIL.